The 26 T cell receptor beta chains below all came from one sample that was sequenced in a study of T-cell memory formation after mild COVID-19. TCRdb re-called the 5' RACE reads with MiXCR, one entry per CDR3 protein. The sample holds about 420,000 distinct CDR3 sequences, 20% to 25% seen once. What was sequenced was PBMCs or a T cell subset sorted from them (not recorded which). These receptors originate from an adult woman who had mild COVID-19 (a few samples of this study predate the infection). Cell type and time point are not known.

The chain couples TRBV12-3 or TRBV12-4 to TRBJ2-5, with TRBD2 identical over 14 bases. The V gene end was trimmed by 6 bases and the J gene end by 6 bases; junction bases not matched to a gene: 6. This CDR3 has 15 amino acids. CDR3 nucleotides: TGTGCCAGCAGCCCTGGGACTAGCGGGGGTCAGACCCAGTACTTC. This sequence encodes CASSPGTSGGQTQYF.

The CDR3 sequence: CASSGGVTEAFF. CDR3 nucleotides: TGCGCCAGCAGCGGAGGGGTGACCGAAGCTTTCTTT. The J gene is TRBJ1-1, the V gene TRBV5-1, with D tentatively TRBD1 (5 bases). V gave up 4 bases and J gave up 8 bases, with 12 bases separating them. Per the germline V gene, CDR1 is SGHRS and CDR2 is YFSETQ. The CDR3 runs to 12 residues.

The CDR3 spells CSVDFRRGIYEQYF. Here the CDR3 DNA reads TGCAGCGTTGACTTTCGCAGGGGGATCTACGAGCAGTACTTC. V gene TRBV29-1 combines with J gene TRBJ2-7; 7 bases line up with TRBD1. This CDR3 comprises 14 residues. Trimming at V came to 3 bases and at J to 3 bases, leaving 8 bases not matched to a gene. From germline, CDR1 is SQVTM and CDR2 ANQGSEA.

This clonotype was observed a single time. The chain combines TRBV14 with TRBJ1-4; unclear D gene. CDR3 length equals 16 residues. CDR1 is SGHDN, CDR2 FVKESK, per germline. V was cut by 4 bases and J by 4 bases, with 16 bases left in between. The CDR3 loop reads CASSPTSGLLNEKLFF. The CDR3 coding sequence is TGTGCCAGCAGCCCTACTAGCGGACTACTTAATGAAAAACTGTTTTTT.

The table lists this clonotype with a few counts. In nucleotides, the CDR3 is TGCAGTGCTAGAGATCTAGCGAGGAACACCGGGGAGCTGTTTTTT. Its translation: CSARDLARNTGELFF. This chain joins TRBV20-1 and TRBJ2-2, with D maybe TRBD2 (6 bases). This CDR3 region has 15 residues. Germline V gene sequence: CDR1 DFQATT, CDR2 SNEGSKA (reference sequence). Trimming took 0 bases from V and 1 from J, leaving 9 bases between them.

This sequence joins TRBV2 and TRBJ2-7; the match to TRBD1 covers 10 bases. The CDR3 runs 13 residues. Unmatched junction bases numbered 4, after V lost 6 bases and J lost 5 bases. Germline V gene sequence: CDR1 SNHLY, CDR2 FYNNEI. CDR3 residues: CASRGQGVHEQYF. The CDR3 region has the DNA TGTGCCAGCAGAGGACAGGGGGTCCACGAGCAGTACTTC.

This clonotype has a count of ten or more. This chain links TRBV5-5 with TRBJ2-3; TRBD2 agrees at 10 bases. The length of the CDR3 is 17 residues. Germline CDR1 and CDR2: SGHKS and YYEKEE (reference sequence). Unmatched junction bases numbered 6, after V lost 0 bases and J lost 2 bases. For the CDR3, the DNA is TGTGCCAGCAGCTTGGAGGCTAGCGGGAGCGTCACAGATACGCAGTATTTT. Protein sequence: CASSLEASGSVTDTQYF.

The chain couples TRBV6-2 or TRBV6-3 to TRBJ1-5, with TRBD1 as a possible D gene (5 bases). The germline CDR1 and CDR2 sequences are MNHEY and SVGEGT. CDR3 length equals 15 residues. With 6 bases removed from V and 4 bases from J, the gap between germline ends came to 16 bases. CDR3 region: CASSPFGGGNQPQHF. DNA of the CDR3: TGTGCCAGCAGCCCCTTCGGGGGTGGTAATCAGCCCCAGCATTTT.

This sequence joins TRBV29-1 and TRBJ1-1, with a possible D match to TRBD1 (6 bases). In germline, CDR1 is SQVTM, CDR2 ANQGSEA. The V end was cut by 8 bases, the J end by 6 bases, with 16 bases between. The CDR3 loop spans 12 amino acids. The CDR3 sequence is CSTQDREAEAFF. CDR3 nucleotide sequence: TGCAGCACCCAGGACAGAGAGGCTGAAGCTTTCTTT.

In its sample, this clonotype was seen once. The rearrangement uses TRBV12-3 or TRBV12-4 and TRBJ1-1; the match to TRBD1 covers 11 bases. CDR3 length: 16 amino acids. V shed 5 bases, J shed 4 bases, and the junction held 9 bases outside the gene matches. For the CDR3, the DNA is TGTGCCAGCAGTGTGGGGACAGGGGGAAGGAGCACTGAAGCTTTCTTT. It yields the protein CASSVGTGGRSTEAFF.

This clonotype came up a few times. The rearrangement joins TRBV27 to TRBJ2-7; 9 nucleotides match TRBD1. This CDR3 is built from 15 residues. Germline V gene data show CDR1 as MNHEY and CDR2 as SMNVEV (reference sequence). With V trimmed by 0 bases and J by 3 bases, 3 bases remained unmatched. CDR3 amino acids: CASSLSGQGSYEQYF. The CDR3 nucleotides are TGTGCCAGCAGTTTATCGGGACAGGGCAGCTACGAGCAGTACTTC.

CDR3 residues: CASSLGQYGEQYF. CDR3 DNA: TGTGCCAGCAGCCTGGGCCAGTACGGCGAGCAGTACTTC. The rearrangement links TRBV7-2 to TRBJ2-7; no definite D call. Germline CDR1 and CDR2: SGHTA and FQGNSA. The V end was cut by 5 bases, the J end by 6 bases, with 14 bases between. This CDR3 is 13 amino acids long.

The chain recombines TRBV6-5 with TRBJ2-2, with D perhaps TRBD1 (6 bases). CDR3 size: 14 residues. The ends were cut back, 5 bases at V and 4 bases at J, with 11 bases in the middle. Germline CDR1 reads MNHEY; CDR2 reads SVGAGI. The CDR3 sequence: CASSTGWGTGELFF. The CDR3 DNA reads TGTGCCAGCAGTACAGGGTGGGGCACCGGGGAGCTGTTTTTT.

The CDR3 DNA reads as TGCGCCAGCAGCCAAGGGCGGAACTACGAGCAGTACTTC. Protein product: CASSQGRNYEQYF. V is TRBV4-1 and J is TRBJ2-7; no clear D. V lost 1 base and J lost 3, with 7 bases in between. The CDR3 has 13 residues. Germline CDR1 and CDR2: MGHRA and YSYEKL.

This clonotype was detected a few times. This chain joins TRBV7-6 and TRBJ2-2; no clear D. The CDR3 is 16 residues long. Per the germline V gene, CDR1 is SGHVS and CDR2 is FNYEAQ. Trimming cost V 2 bases and J 1 base, with 11 bases left between them. The CDR3 protein is CASSLSSDGNTGELFF. CDR3 bases: TGTGCCAGCAGCTTATCATCAGATGGGAACACCGGGGAGCTGTTTTTT.

This chain links TRBV30 with TRBJ2-1; perhaps D is TRBD1 or TRBD2 (6 bases each). Germline V gene sequence: CDR1 GTSNPN, CDR2 SVGIG (reference sequence). The V end was cut by 2 bases, the J end by 7 bases, with 18 bases between. This CDR3 spans 15 amino acids. In DNA, the CDR3 is TGTGCCTGGAGTCTAGGGGGACTCCCGGATAATGAGCAGTTCTTC. Amino acids: CAWSLGGLPDNEQFF.

This chain joins TRBV12-3 or TRBV12-4 and TRBJ2-3; no firm D call. The CDR3 length is 15 residues. V lost 5 bases and J 0 bases, leaving 12 bases between the germline ends. The CDR3 bases are TGTGCCAGCAGTCCTCATACGACTAGCACAGATACGCAGTATTTT. This codes for CASSPHTTSTDTQYF.

The chain links TRBV20-1 to TRBJ1-2; D remains ambiguous. The CDR3 spans 12 residues. Germline V gene lookup returns CDR1 DFQATT and CDR2 SNEGSKA (reference sequence). V lost 6 bases and J 4 bases, leaving 12 bases between the germline ends. Here the CDR3 DNA reads TGCAGTGCAGGAGGACCGCGCTATGGCTACACCTTC. It is translated as CSAGGPRYGYTF.

The V gene is TRBV20-1, the J gene TRBJ1-5, with a possible D match to TRBD1 (5 bases). This CDR3 comprises 15 residues. In germline, CDR1 is DFQATT, CDR2 SNEGSKA (reference sequence). Trimming took 2 bases from V and 3 from J, leaving 14 bases between them. The CDR3 here is CSARPTGTNNQPQHF. The CDR3 DNA reads TGCAGTGCTAGACCTACCGGGACCAACAATCAGCCCCAGCATTTT.

This clonotype has more than one count but fewer than ten. The CDR3 DNA follows: TGCAGTGCGGGGGACAGGGGCGCCGAAGCTTTCTTT. This codes for CSAGDRGAEAFF. This chain joins TRBV20-1 and TRBJ1-1; 10 nucleotides agree with TRBD1. The CDR3 totals 12 residues. Unmatched junction bases numbered 6, after V lost 6 bases and J lost 8 bases. The V gene's germline CDR1 is DFQATT and CDR2 SNEGSKA (reference sequence).

This rearrangement joins TRBV7-6 to TRBJ2-3; D not resolved. The CDR3 loop spans 15 amino acids. The V end was cut by 4 bases, the J end by 0 bases, with 11 bases between. CDR1 and CDR2 from the germline V gene are SGHVS and FNYEAQ. Here the CDR3 reads CASSSKTSSTDTQYF. The CDR3 DNA is TGTGCCAGCAGCTCCAAGACATCTAGCACAGATACGCAGTATTTT.

The chain joins TRBV6-5 to TRBJ2-3, with D tentatively TRBD2 (5 bases). The CDR3 contains 16 residues. CDR1 and CDR2 from the germline V gene are MNHEY and SVGAGI. The V gene lost 5 bases and the J gene lost 3 bases, with 18 bases spanning the gap. The CDR3 bases are TGTGCCAGCAGTCGGAGGACGCAGCCAAGTACAGATACGCAGTATTTT. It is translated as CASSRRTQPSTDTQYF.

This clonotype was observed a few times. The chain uses TRBV20-1 and TRBJ2-3, with D perhaps matching TRBD1 (6 bases). Germline V gene lookup returns CDR1 DFQATT and CDR2 SNEGSKA (reference sequence). The CDR3 sequence is 15 residues long. Between the trimmed V and J ends, which lost 6 bases and 0 bases, there was a span of 16 bases. The chain's CDR3 is CSARGRYPSTDTQYF. The CDR3 coding sequence is TGCAGTGCCAGGGGCCGCTACCCTAGCACAGATACGCAGTATTTT.

This clonotype was found a few times. The V and J genes are TRBV24-1 and TRBJ2-1, with D possibly being TRBD2 (6 bases). The germline CDR1 and CDR2 sequences are KGHDR and SFDVKD. There are 15 residues in the CDR3. Trimming removed 0 bases from V and 1 base from J, with 6 bases in between. CDR3 sequence: CATSDLAGSYNEQFF. The CDR3, as DNA: TGTGCCACCAGTGATTTGGCGGGGTCCTACAATGAGCAGTTCTTC.

The chain is built from TRBV2 and TRBJ1-5; 10 nucleotides align to TRBD1. This CDR3 region has 15 residues. Germline V CDR1 and CDR2: SNHLY, FYNNEI. Losses at the gene ends were 4 bases for V and 6 bases for J; bases not matched to a gene: 6. The CDR3 loop reads CASSGDRGGFQPQHF. CDR3 DNA: TGTGCCAGCAGTGGGGACAGGGGTGGTTTTCAGCCCCAGCATTTT.

The chain is built from TRBV10-3 and TRBJ2-1; D may correspond to TRBD1 or TRBD2 (5 bases each). The germline V gene encodes CDR1 ENHRY and CDR2 SYGVKD. The length of the CDR3 is 17 residues. The V end lost 0 bases, the J end lost 0 bases, and 12 bases lay between the germline ends. The CDR3 region has the DNA TGTGCCATCAGTGAGTCACGGGACGTGAGCTCCTACAATGAGCAGTTCTTC. The encoded protein is CAISESRDVSSYNEQFF.